This T cell receptor (beta chain) was sequenced in a study of OX40 agonist ivuxolimab in advanced cancers. Study background: Partial responses were achieved by three patients, of whom one had hepatocellular carcinoma and two had cutaneous melanoma.

Germline V CDR1 and CDR2: MNHEY, SVGAGI. CDR3 length: 13 amino acids. V lost 4 bases and J 1 base, leaving 7 bases between the germline ends. Worth noting for this clone: What it recognizes is unknown.

Sequenced by immunoSEQ multiplex PCR; TCRdb stores in-frame clones only, minus some. The sample shows 30,000 to 40,000 clones, roughly 90% of them seen only once. Study conclusions and caveats: Relatively little clonal expansion, among the lowest observed, appeared in partial responders at 0.1-3.0 mg/kg. On average, a greater number of expanded clones characterised CD8+ T cells relative to CD4+.

Patients with autoimmune history or systemic immunosuppression were excluded. The receptor's source is an adult with an advanced solid tumor such as melanoma, head and neck, liver or kidney cancer. The chain employs TRBV6-5 and TRBJ2-5, with D unclear. The specimen comprised CD4+ or CD8+ T cells sorted from blood, sampled in a trial of the OX40 agonist ivuxolimab. The CDR3 sequence: CASSSEIQETQYF. In DNA, the CDR3 is TGTGCCAGCAGTTCAGAAATCCAAGAGACCCAGTACTTC.